Following are 20 T cell receptor beta chains from one sample sequenced in a study of T cell responses to AZD1222 COVID-19 vaccine. Clones were sequenced by immunoSEQ multiplex PCR, and TCRdb holds only the in-frame ones, with some missing. The sample includes fewer than 120,000 clones, 87% seen only once; the top ten take roughly 3%. The sequencing here drew on peripheral blood, taken on day 0 of AZD1222 vaccination. These receptors all stem from an adult in good health.

The chain couples TRBV6-6 to TRBJ1-1; D possibly corresponds to TRBD1 (5 bases). CDR1 and CDR2 from the germline V gene are MNHNY and SVGAGI (reference sequence). There are 15 residues in the CDR3. The V end was cut by 6 bases, the J end by 4 bases, with 18 bases between. As DNA, the CDR3 is TGTGCCAGCAGGCCAGCGTGGGGGTCAGCCACTGAAGCTTTCTTT. Its protein is CASRPAWGSATEAFF.

This clone was detected once. The chain employs TRBV5-1 and TRBJ1-1; D possibly corresponds to TRBD1 (5 bases). V was shortened by 10 bases and J by 11 bases, with 15 bases between the two germline ends. This CDR3 is 10 amino acids long. CDR1 SGHRS and CDR2 YFSETQ come from the germline V gene. The CDR3 coding sequence is TGCGCCCGAGGGGTAGTATGGGCTTTCTTT. Residues: CARGVVWAFF.

This sequence joins TRBV16 and TRBJ1-5, with 7 bases fitting TRBD1. V shed 4 bases, J shed 0 bases, and the junction held 15 bases outside the gene matches. Germline CDR1 and CDR2: KGHSY and FQNENV. There are 19 residues in the CDR3. CDR3 sequence: CASSRRRGGAFDSNQPQHF. CDR3 bases: TGTGCCAGCAGCCGTAGAAGAGGGGGCGCATTTGATAGCAATCAGCCCCAGCATTTT.

This chain uses TRBV3-1 (or the pseudogene TRBV3-2) with TRBJ1-1, with D maybe TRBD1 (6 bases). Per the germline V gene, CDR1 is LGHDT and CDR2 is YNNKEL (reference sequence). The V gene lost 4 bases and the J gene lost 1 base, with 13 bases spanning the gap. This CDR3 region has 15 residues. As DNA, the CDR3 is TGTGCCAGCAGCCGGGGGCAGGGGCCGAACACTGAAGCTTTCTTT. This sequence encodes CASSRGQGPNTEAFF.

DNA of the CDR3: TGTGCCAGCTCACCCCCGGGACAGGGGGCAAGCACAGATACGCAGTATTTT. Translation: CASSPPGQGASTDTQYF. The chain uses TRBV18 and TRBJ2-3; 12 nucleotides agree with TRBD1. The V and J ends lost 3 bases and 0 bases, in that order; junction bases with no gene match: 4. The CDR3 spans 17 residues. Germline CDR1 KGHSH, CDR2 LQKENI.

This chain joins TRBV15 and TRBJ2-1; 9 bases align to TRBD2. After removal of 5 bases from V and 7 bases from J, the junction contained 12 bases not matched to a gene. The CDR3 is 16 residues long. Germline V CDR1 and CDR2: LNHNV, YYDKDF (reference sequence). CDR3 nucleotides: TGTGCCACCAGCGGGGGGCTAGCGGGACGCGGGAATGAGCAGTTCTTC. Protein product: CATSGGLAGRGNEQFF.

This clone has only one observation. CDR3 region: CASTTTERSGYTF. CDR3 DNA: TGTGCCAGCACTACGACAGAGAGGTCTGGCTACACCTTC. J is TRBJ1-2 and V is TRBV6-5; D is perhaps TRBD1 (5 bases). Germline V gene lookup returns CDR1 MNHEY and CDR2 SVGAGI. V was shortened by 7 bases and J by 7 bases, with 16 bases between the two germline ends. CDR3 size: 13 residues.

V and J are TRBV7-2 and TRBJ2-1; D ambiguous. Germline V CDR1 and CDR2: SGHTA, FQGNSA. This CDR3 spans 12 amino acids. The V end lost 3 bases, the J end lost 3 bases, and 3 bases lay between the germline ends. CDR3 amino acids: CASSLIYNEQFF. In DNA form, the CDR3 reads TGTGCCAGCAGCTTGATCTACAATGAGCAGTTCTTC.

The genes are TRBV11-2 and TRBJ1-2, with D hard to call. Trimming pared 0 bases from V and 0 bases from J, leaving 11 bases between. This CDR3 has 16 residues. The germline CDR1 and CDR2 sequences are SGHAT and FQNNGV. CDR3 nucleotide sequence: TGTGCCAGCAGCTTAGATAGAACATCACCTAACTATGGCTACACCTTC. It specifies CASSLDRTSPNYGYTF.

This chain joins TRBV30 and TRBJ2-1; a possible D gene is TRBD1 (6 bases). V was pared by 3 bases and J by 8 bases, with 17 bases between. The CDR3 length is 14 residues. Per the germline V gene, CDR1 is GTSNPN and CDR2 is SVGIG (reference sequence). The CDR3 DNA reads as TGTGCCTGGAGCCTGGGGGCCCCCGGGGATGAGCAGTTCTTC. This gives the protein CAWSLGAPGDEQFF.

V gene TRBV6-2 or TRBV6-3 combines with J gene TRBJ1-2; D gene ambiguous. Trimming removed 5 bases at V and 4 bases at J, with 14 bases between. The CDR3 totals 14 residues. Germline V gives CDR1 MNHEY, CDR2 SVGEGT. Written as DNA, the CDR3 is TGTGCCAGCAGTCCCTACCCTAAGATCTATGGCTACACCTTC. The encoded protein is CASSPYPKIYGYTF.

The chain joins TRBV28 to TRBJ2-7; no clear D gene. V was trimmed by 5 bases and J by 0 bases, leaving 2 bases between them. CDR1 and CDR2 (germline): MDHEN, SYDVKM. The CDR3 totals 11 residues. The CDR3 DNA is TGTGCCAGCAGTACCTCCTACGAGCAGTACTTC. Its protein product is CASSTSYEQYF.

The V and J genes are TRBV9 and TRBJ2-7; D is uncertain. The CDR3 is made up of 12 amino acids. Germline assignment: CDR1 SGDLS and CDR2 YYNGEE. Trimming shortened V by 4 bases and J by 7 bases, and 12 bases separated the two germline ends. The CDR3 region is CASSWSFGEQYF. DNA for the CDR3: TGTGCCAGCAGCTGGTCTTTCGGGGAGCAGTACTTC. Based on the CDR3 plus reference TRBV9 and TRBJ2-7, the full variable domain is DSGVTQTPKHLITATGQRVTLRCSPRSGDLSVYWYQQSLDQGLQFLIQYYNGEERAKGNILERFSAQQFPDLHSELNLSSLELGDSALYFCASSWSFGEQYFGPGTRLTVT.

This clone is a singleton in its sample. The chain has TRBV6-1 and TRBJ1-6; D is unclear. The CDR3 extends over 13 amino acids. CDR1 MNHNS and CDR2 SASEGT come from the germline V gene. Trimming cost V 1 base and J 8 bases, with 6 bases left between them. CDR3 DNA sequence: TGTGCCAGCAGTGAAGAGAGGGATTCACCCCTCCACTTT. It specifies CASSEERDSPLHF.

The chain has TRBV7-3 and TRBJ2-1, with D maybe TRBD1 (6 bases). V was pared by 5 bases and J by 9 bases, with 17 bases between. The CDR3 extends over 14 amino acids. Germline lookup yields CDR1 SGHTA and CDR2 FQGTGA. CDR3 coding DNA: TGTGCCAGCAGCCTGTCCGGGACATTCACTGAGCAGTTCTTC. Its protein product is CASSLSGTFTEQFF.

J is TRBJ1-4 and V is TRBV30; D may be TRBD1 (5 bases). CDR3 length: 12 residues. From germline, CDR1 is GTSNPN and CDR2 SVGIG (reference sequence). The CDR3 sequence is CGGAGLNEKLFF. Written as DNA, the CDR3 is TGTGGCGGGGCCGGCCTTAATGAAAAACTGTTTTTT.

The V call is TRBV10-2, the J call TRBJ2-7; 8 nucleotides line up with TRBD1. With V trimmed by 3 bases and J by 0 bases, 1 base remained unmatched. The CDR3 runs 14 residues. Germline V gene lookup returns CDR1 WSHSY and CDR2 SAAADI. The CDR3 reads CASSDGQGSYEQYF. CDR3 sequence (DNA): TGCGCCAGCAGTGATGGACAGGGCTCCTACGAGCAGTACTTC.

CDR3 amino acids: CASSPTGTPSSEQFF. The CDR3, as DNA: TGTGCCAGCAGCCCGACAGGTACCCCGTCGAGTGAGCAGTTCTTC. The chain employs TRBV7-3 and TRBJ2-1; D is possibly TRBD1 (6 bases). This CDR3 has 15 residues. V was pared by 5 bases and J by 9 bases, with 20 bases between. The germline V gene encodes CDR1 SGHTA and CDR2 FQGTGA.

The chain links TRBV19 to TRBJ1-3; no definite D call. This CDR3 has 15 residues. The germline CDR1 and CDR2 sequences are LNHDA and SQIVND (reference sequence). Trimming pared 8 bases from V and 0 bases from J, leaving 14 bases between. This CDR3 reads CASRFTGYSGNTIYF. CDR3 in DNA: TGTGCCAGTCGATTCACCGGTTACTCTGGAAACACCATATATTTT.

The chain employs TRBV30 and TRBJ1-5; 8 bases are shared with TRBD1. V shed 1 base and J 7 bases; nucleotides not matched to a gene: 3. Germline-derived CDR1 and CDR2 are GTSNPN and SVGIG (reference sequence). The CDR3 has 13 residues. Written as DNA, the CDR3 is TGTGCCTGGAGTGCAGGGACAGGACAGCCCCAGCATTTT. It specifies CAWSAGTGQPQHF.